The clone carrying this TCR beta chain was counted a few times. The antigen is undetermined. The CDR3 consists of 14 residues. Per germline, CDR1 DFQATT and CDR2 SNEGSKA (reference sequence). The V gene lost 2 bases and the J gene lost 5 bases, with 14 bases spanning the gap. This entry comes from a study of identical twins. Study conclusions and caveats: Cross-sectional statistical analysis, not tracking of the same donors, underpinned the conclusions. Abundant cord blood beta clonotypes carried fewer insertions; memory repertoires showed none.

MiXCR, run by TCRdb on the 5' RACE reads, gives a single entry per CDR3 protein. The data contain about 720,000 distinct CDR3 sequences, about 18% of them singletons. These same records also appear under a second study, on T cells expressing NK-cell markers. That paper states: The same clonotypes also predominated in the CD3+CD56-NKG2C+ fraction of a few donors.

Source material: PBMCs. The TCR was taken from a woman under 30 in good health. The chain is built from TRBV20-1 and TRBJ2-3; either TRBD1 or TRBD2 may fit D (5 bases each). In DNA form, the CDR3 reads TGCAGTGCTAGAAGGGTGGGGGATGTAGATACGCAGTATTTT. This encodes CSARRVGDVDTQYF.